This T cell receptor (beta chain) comes out of a study of PD-L1 blockade in urothelial cancer (dated by TCRdb to between 2016 and 2019). Background on the whole study: Therapy was started in the mid-2010s for all patients, and atezolizumab 1,200 mg was administered intravenously every 3 weeks. Several patients achieved durable clinical benefit and some 21 did not. Durable clinical benefit was defined as progression-free survival longer than 6 months, and TCR features were also tested against progression-free and overall survival. The study, an exploratory multi-omic analysis, examined somatic, immune and clinical correlates of response to PD-L1 blockade with atezolizumab in urothelial cancer. In the same patients, pretreatment tumors underwent whole exome sequencing and RNA sequencing in addition to TCR sequencing. Pretreatment tumor samples, along with matched peripheral blood collected serially before and after atezolizumab treatment, underwent TCR sequencing. An ECOG performance status of 0 or 1 was recorded for the patients, and 0 to 3 prior chemotherapy regimens had been received by the patients. A median of roughly 140,000 T cells and some 90,000 unique TCRs was obtained from blood samples, and a median clonality of around 0.08 was observed. Blood samples were analyzed 3 weeks after the start of treatment (second dose) and 6 weeks after the start of treatment. About 90% of the roughly 29 patients were males with bladder-origin urothelial cancer, and about 65% of the roughly 30 reported a prior smoking history. Twenty-nine patients had pretreatment blood TCR-seq, some 24 had at least one posttreatment blood collection, and some 24 had tumor TCR-seq.

Relative to germline, V is missing 7 bases and J is missing 1 base, with 9 bases of the junction outside any gene match. The germline V gene encodes CDR1 LNHDA and CDR2 SQIVND (reference sequence). The CDR3 goes from the cysteine to the phenylalanine over 15 residues. Only the CDR3 portion is preserved as DNA: 45 bases, with reading frame beginning at the first base. In light of the paper, this sample's time point label describes: pretreatment peripheral blood. A cohort of about 30 patients with locally advanced or metastatic urothelial carcinoma, treated at Memorial Sloan Kettering on a trial protocol, was included. Peripheral blood mononuclear cells were collected pretreatment and during treatment, at between 1 and 8 total time points per patient. The Qiagen DNeasy Blood extraction kit was used to purify genomic DNA from total PBMCs and tumor samples. PBMCs were collected pretreatment and during treatment and were isolated and stored as previously described.

Overall study outcomes, separate from this receptor: Among patients with durable benefit, tumor-associated TCR clones showed greater expansion in peripheral blood 3 weeks after treatment started (n ≈ 20, p = 0.022). Improved progression-free and overall survival was found to be associated with pretreatment peripheral blood TCR clonality below the median. Small sample size (n of about 30) and many exploratory analyses mean the results are intended to be hypothesis-generating.

To estimate absolute template abundance from read counts, synthetic TCR analog templates were spiked into each PCR. TCRbeta CDR3 regions were amplified from genomic DNA with bias-controlled V and J gene primers using the immunoSEQ assay. Sequencing of rearranged TCRbeta segments was performed at approximately 20X coverage. Per the original workflow: Sequencing errors were corrected by clustering, and CDR3s were annotated against IMGT so that V, D and J genes could be assigned. Out-of-frame and stop-codon sequences were excluded, and only productive TCRbeta rearrangements were used in downstream analyses. To compute clonality, Shannon entropy was normalized by the log of the number of unique productive sequences and then subtracted from one. Fisher's exact test with Benjamini-Hochberg correction, at a threshold of adjusted p below 0.01, was used to find clones that differed between time points or between blood and tumor. Drawn from immuneACCESS, this table holds only the in-frame rearrangements with V and J called that TCRdb kept. Clones are partly lost; checked studies trace under half to an unresolved V gene and leave the rest unexplained. D and trimming come from the DNA, and the V and J calls and clone size come from that table. The sample table shows around 130,000 clones, and around 84% are seen once. Roughly 3.5% of the sample comes from the top ten.

As for this clone: Its antigen is not yet known. Per-nucleotide qualities are absent, and no much larger clonotype sits a single base away.

The receptor chain draws on TRBV19 and TRBJ2-5, with 7 bases matching TRBD1. The sequence was collected from a man aged 45-60 years with urothelial cancer. The sequencing here drew on PBMCs, taken around atezolizumab (anti-PD-L1) treatment. CDR3 reads: CASNHPGQPQETQYF. The DNA sequence reads TGTGCCAGTAATCACCCGGGACAGCCCCAAGAGACCCAGTACTTC.